This T cell receptor (beta chain) comes out of a study of blood T cell repertoires in COVID-19. About the research overall: Whether acute or convalescent, the COVID-19 samples came from the United States, Italy and Spain. Sample material is recorded as cDNA or gDNA derived from T cells, B-cell-depleted T cells, or PBMCs.

Methods used by the authors: Amplification of reference gene primers provided the estimated nucleated cell counts. Assay used: immunoSEQ multiplex PCR; TCRdb lists only in-frame clones, some missing. V and J calls and clone size are those listed in that table; D and trimming were worked out from the DNA. Among 70,000 or so clones listed, under 95% were seen once. The sample was peripheral blood. The sequence was collected from a human donor in a cohort sampled during active COVID-19.

As DNA, the CDR3 is TGTGCCAGCAGCTCAGGACTAGCGGGAAGCGAGCAGTACTTC. This translates into CASSSGLAGSEQYF. The J gene is TRBJ2-7, the V gene TRBV11-3, with TRBD2 identical over 12 bases. V lost 4 bases to trimming and J lost 6 bases; unmatched junction nucleotides: 4. Germline V gives CDR1 SGHNT, CDR2 YENEEA. The CDR3 extends over 14 amino acids.